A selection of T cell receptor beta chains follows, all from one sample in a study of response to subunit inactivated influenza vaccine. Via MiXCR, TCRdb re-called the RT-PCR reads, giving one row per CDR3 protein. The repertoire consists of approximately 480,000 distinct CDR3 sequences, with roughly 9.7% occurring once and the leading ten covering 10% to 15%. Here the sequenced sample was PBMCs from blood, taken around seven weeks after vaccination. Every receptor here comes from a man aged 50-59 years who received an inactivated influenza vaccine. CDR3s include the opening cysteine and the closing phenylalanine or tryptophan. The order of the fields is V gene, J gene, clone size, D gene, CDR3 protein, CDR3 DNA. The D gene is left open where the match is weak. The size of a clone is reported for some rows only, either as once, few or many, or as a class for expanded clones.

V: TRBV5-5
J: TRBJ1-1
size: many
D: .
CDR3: CASSSTGQLNTEAFF
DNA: TGTGCCAGCAGCTCCACGGGACAACTGAACACTGAAGCTTTCTTT

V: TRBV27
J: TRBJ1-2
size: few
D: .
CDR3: CASSLSGARTSINYGYTF
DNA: TGTGCCAGCAGTTTGAGTGGGGCGCGTACATCTATTAACTATGGCTACACCTTC

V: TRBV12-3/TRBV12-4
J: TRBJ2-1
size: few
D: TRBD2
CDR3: CASRSSSGGNNEQFF
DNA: TGTGCCAGCCGAAGCTCTAGCGGGGGGAACAATGAGCAGTTCTTC

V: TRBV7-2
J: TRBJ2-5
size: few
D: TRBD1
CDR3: CASSLSTGETQYF
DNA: TGTGCCAGCAGCTTATCGACAGGGGAGACCCAGTACTTC

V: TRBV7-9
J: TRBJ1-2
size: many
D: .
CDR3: CASSLSDRDGAYGYTF
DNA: TGTGCCAGCAGCTTATCAGACCGGGACGGAGCTTATGGCTACACCTTC

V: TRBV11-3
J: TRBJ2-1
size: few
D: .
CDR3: CASSQRTLNEQFF
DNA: TGTGCCAGCAGCCAACGGACCCTCAATGAGCAGTTCTTC

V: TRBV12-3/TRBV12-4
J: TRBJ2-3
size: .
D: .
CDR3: CASSFTDLKYF
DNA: TGTGCCAGCAGTTTCACGGATCTTAAGTATTTT

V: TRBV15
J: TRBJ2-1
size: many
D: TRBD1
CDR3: CATSKRDRGNEQFF
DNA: TGTGCCACCAGCAAACGGGACAGGGGGAATGAGCAGTTCTTC

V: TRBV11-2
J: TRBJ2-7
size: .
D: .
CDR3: CASSLTGDSSYEQYF
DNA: TGTGCCAGCAGCTTAACGGGGGATAGCTCCTACGAGCAGTACTTC

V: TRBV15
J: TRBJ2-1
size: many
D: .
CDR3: CATSRDLNNEQFF
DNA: TGTGCCACCAGTAGGGACTTAAACAATGAGCAGTTCTTC

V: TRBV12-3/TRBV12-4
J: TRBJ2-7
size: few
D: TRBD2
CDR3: CASSIRLAGFYEQYF
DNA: TGTGCCAGCAGTATACGACTAGCAGGATTCTACGAGCAGTACTTC

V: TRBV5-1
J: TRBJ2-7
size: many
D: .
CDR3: CASSLGQISYEQYF
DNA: TGTGCCAGCAGCTTGGGGCAGATCTCCTACGAGCAGTACTTC

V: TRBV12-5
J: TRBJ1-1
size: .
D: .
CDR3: CASGYPGSTNTEAFF
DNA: TGTGCTAGTGGTTACCCAGGGAGCACGAACACTGAAGCTTTCTTT

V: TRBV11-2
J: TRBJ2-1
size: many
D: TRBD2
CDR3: CASSSGLAQREQFF
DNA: TGTGCCAGCAGCTCAGGACTAGCCCAAAGGGAGCAGTTCTTC

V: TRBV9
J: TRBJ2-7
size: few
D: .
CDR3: CASSHETEAASYEQYF
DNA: TGTGCCAGCAGCCACGAAACAGAAGCGGCCTCCTACGAGCAGTACTTC

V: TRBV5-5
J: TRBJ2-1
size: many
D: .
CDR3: CASSLLRRVDNEQFF
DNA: TGTGCCAGCAGTCTCCTTCGGAGGGTTGACAATGAGCAGTTCTTC

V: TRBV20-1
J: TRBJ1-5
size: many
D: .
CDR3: CSASDAGGYNQPQHF
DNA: TGCAGTGCTAGTGATGCGGGGGGATACAATCAGCCCCAGCATTTT

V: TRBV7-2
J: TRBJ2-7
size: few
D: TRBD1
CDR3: CASSPDRGLHYEQYF
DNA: TGTGCCAGCAGCCCCGACAGGGGCCTCCACTACGAGCAGTACTTC

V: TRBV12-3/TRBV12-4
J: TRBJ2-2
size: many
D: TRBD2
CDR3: CASSFSGGPPGELFF
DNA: TGTGCCAGCAGTTTTTCGGGGGGGCCCCCCGGGGAGCTGTTTTTT

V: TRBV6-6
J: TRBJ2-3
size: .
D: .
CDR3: CASSYALDTQYF
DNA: TGTGCCAGCAGTTACGCTCTAGATACGCAGTATTTT

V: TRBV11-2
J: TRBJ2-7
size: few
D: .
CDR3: CASSQGRYQQYF
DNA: TGTGCCAGCAGCCAGGGACGTTACCAGCAGTACTTC

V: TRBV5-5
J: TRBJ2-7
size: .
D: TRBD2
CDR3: CASSFGTAGGYEQYF
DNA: TGTGCCAGCAGCTTTGGAACAGCGGGGGGCTACGAGCAGTACTTC

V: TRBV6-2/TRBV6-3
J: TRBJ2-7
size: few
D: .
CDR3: CASSYWRDSGQYF
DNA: TGTGCCAGCAGTTACTGGAGAGACTCTGGGCAGTACTTC

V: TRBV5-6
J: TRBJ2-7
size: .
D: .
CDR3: CASSPNGFEQYF
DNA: TGTGCCAGCAGCCCCAACGGCTTCGAGCAGTACTTC

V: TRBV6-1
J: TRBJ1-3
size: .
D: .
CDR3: CASTVTRSKIGNTIYF
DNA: TGTGCCAGCACCGTAACACGGAGCAAAATTGGAAACACCATATATTTT

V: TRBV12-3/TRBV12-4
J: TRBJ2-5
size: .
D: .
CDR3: CASRIGTNQETQYF
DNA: TGTGCCAGCAGGATTGGGACAAACCAAGAGACCCAGTACTTC

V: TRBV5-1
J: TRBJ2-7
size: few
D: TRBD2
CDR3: CASSSSLAGAAQYF
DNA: TGCGCCAGCAGCTCGTCCTTAGCGGGAGCCGCGCAGTACTTC

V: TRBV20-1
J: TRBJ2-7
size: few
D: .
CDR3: CSARGLVYEQYF
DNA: TGCAGTGCTAGAGGACTTGTCTACGAGCAGTACTTC

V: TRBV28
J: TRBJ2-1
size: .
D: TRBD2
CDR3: CASIAGVYNEQFF
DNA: TGTGCCAGCATAGCGGGAGTCTACAATGAGCAGTTCTTC

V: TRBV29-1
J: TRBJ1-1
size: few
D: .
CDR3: CSVKARGPPILNTEAFF
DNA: TGCAGCGTTAAGGCCCGGGGGCCGCCGATCCTGAACACTGAAGCTTTCTTT

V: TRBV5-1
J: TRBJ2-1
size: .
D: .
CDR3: CASGKAGFNEQFF
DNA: TGCGCCAGCGGTAAGGCAGGATTTAATGAGCAGTTCTTC

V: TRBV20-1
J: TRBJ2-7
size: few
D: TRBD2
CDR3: CSARDPGRAIAFEQYF
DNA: TGCAGTGCTAGAGATCCCGGGAGGGCCATCGCCTTCGAGCAGTACTTC

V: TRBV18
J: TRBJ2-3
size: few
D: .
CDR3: CASSPVQSTDTQYF
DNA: TGTGCCAGCTCACCAGTACAAAGCACAGATACGCAGTATTTT

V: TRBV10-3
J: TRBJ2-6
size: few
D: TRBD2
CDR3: CATRGTSGGAGANVLTF
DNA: TGTGCCACCAGGGGCACTAGCGGGGGGGCTGGGGCCAACGTCCTGACTTTC

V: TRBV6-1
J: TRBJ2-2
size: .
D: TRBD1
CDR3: CASRDRGLTGELFF
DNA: TGTGCCAGCAGGGACAGGGGGCTAACCGGGGAGCTGTTTTTT

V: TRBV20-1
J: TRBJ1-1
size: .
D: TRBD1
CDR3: CSARRQGRTFF
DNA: TGCAGTGCTAGAAGACAGGGAAGGACTTTCTTT

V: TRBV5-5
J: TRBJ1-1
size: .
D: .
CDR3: CASSGDIGSTEAFF
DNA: TGTGCCAGCAGCGGGGACATCGGGAGCACTGAAGCTTTCTTT

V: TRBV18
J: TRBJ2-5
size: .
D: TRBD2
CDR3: CASSPPGTSKETQYF
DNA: TGTGCCAGCTCACCACCCGGGACTAGCAAGGAGACCCAGTACTTC

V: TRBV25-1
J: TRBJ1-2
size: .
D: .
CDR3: CASSVGGGGYTF
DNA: TGTGCCAGCAGTGTAGGGGGAGGCGGCTACACCTTC

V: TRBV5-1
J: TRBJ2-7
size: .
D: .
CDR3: CASGIQGPYEQYF
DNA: TGCGCCAGCGGGATACAGGGCCCCTACGAGCAGTACTTC

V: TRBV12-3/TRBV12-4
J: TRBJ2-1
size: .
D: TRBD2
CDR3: CASSLDTGTTASNEQFF
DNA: TGTGCCAGCAGTTTAGACACCGGGACTACAGCGAGCAATGAGCAGTTCTTC

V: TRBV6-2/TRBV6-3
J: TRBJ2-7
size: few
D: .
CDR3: CASRVRRNYYEQYF
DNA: TGTGCCAGCAGGGTGAGACGGAACTACTACGAGCAGTACTTC

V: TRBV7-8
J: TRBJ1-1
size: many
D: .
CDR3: CASSFSGPGAEAFF
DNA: TGTGCCAGCAGCTTTAGCGGCCCAGGGGCTGAAGCTTTCTTT